The 25 T cell receptor beta chains presented below share a single source sample, sequenced in a study of response to subunit inactivated influenza vaccine. TCRdb re-called the RT-PCR reads through MiXCR, storing one row per CDR3 protein. The table lists about 480,000 distinct CDR3 sequences, 25% of them singletons. The source material was CD4+ T cells sorted from PBMCs, sampled roughly 5 days after vaccination. The receptor source for this set is a man aged 50-60 years who received an inactivated influenza vaccine.

This clonotype was observed a few times. The rearrangement links TRBV29-1 to TRBJ1-2, with D tentatively TRBD1 (5 bases). The CDR3 extends over 12 amino acids. V was shortened by 4 bases and J by 5 bases, with 11 bases between the two germline ends. Germline V gene sequence: CDR1 SQVTM, CDR2 ANQGSEA. The CDR3 DNA is TGCAGCGTTGCGTCTCGACAGTATGGCTACACCTTC. Its protein product is CSVASRQYGYTF.

This clonotype came up a few times. The chain is built from TRBV27 and TRBJ2-7; D is perhaps TRBD2 (6 bases). This CDR3 contains 15 residues. Germline V gives CDR1 MNHEY, CDR2 SMNVEV (reference sequence). The V and J ends lost 3 bases and 5 bases respectively, with 17 bases between them. DNA for the CDR3: TGTGCCAGCAGTTTTTTTCCCCTAAGGACTAACGAGCAGTACTTC. It is translated as CASSFFPLRTNEQYF.

This chain joins TRBV11-1 and TRBJ2-3; TRBD2 matches at 7 bases. The V and J ends lost 3 bases and 6 bases, in that order; junction bases with no gene match: 6. The CDR3 spans 14 residues. CDR1 is SGHAT, CDR2 FQDESV, per germline (reference sequence). In nucleotides, the CDR3 is TGTGCCAGCAGCTTGTTAATTAGCGGGGATACGCAGTATTTT. Its translation: CASSLLISGDTQYF.

The chain uses TRBV5-1 and TRBJ1-2; 9 bases agree with TRBD1. Trimming removed 1 base from V and 8 bases from J; junction bases left unmatched: 6. The CDR3 extends over 14 amino acids. Germline CDR1 and CDR2: SGHRS and YFSETQ. Here the CDR3 reads CASSLNPGQGGYTF. DNA of the CDR3: TGCGCCAGCAGCTTGAATCCGGGACAGGGAGGCTACACCTTC.

The gene calls are TRBV19 and TRBJ1-1; D is unresolved. Per the germline V gene, CDR1 is LNHDA and CDR2 is SQIVND (reference sequence). The CDR3 covers 15 residues. V was pared by 2 bases and J by 1 base, with 11 bases between. This chain's CDR3 is CASSIPGRQNTEAFF. In DNA form, the CDR3 reads TGTGCCAGTAGTATACCAGGACGGCAGAACACTGAAGCTTTCTTT.

This rearrangement joins TRBV7-7 to TRBJ2-5; D not resolved. V was trimmed by 4 bases and J by 8 bases, leaving 14 bases between them. Germline-derived CDR1 and CDR2 are SSHAT and FNYEAQ (reference sequence). The CDR3 runs 13 residues. The CDR3 DNA follows: TGTGCCAGCAGCTCCCTGGGTATTAGTACCCAGTACTTC. Protein sequence: CASSSLGISTQYF.

The rearrangement links TRBV4-2 to TRBJ2-7; D not resolved. Germline V CDR1 and CDR2: LGHNA, YNFKEQ. V dropped 4 bases and J dropped 2 bases, with 12 bases sitting between them. The CDR3 has 14 residues. The CDR3 DNA reads as TGTGCCAGCAGCCGATTGGACGGCCCCTACGAGCAGTACTTC. It encodes CASSRLDGPYEQYF.

The table lists this clonotype with a few counts. The gene calls are TRBV11-2 and TRBJ2-2, with 12 bases identical to TRBD2. This CDR3 contains 18 residues. CDR1 is SGHAT and CDR2 is FQNNGV in the germline V gene. The J segment lost 4 bases and the V segment lost 2 bases, leaving 8 bases of the junction unmatched. The chain's CDR3 is CASSLKLAGGRLTGELFF. DNA for the CDR3: TGTGCCAGCAGCTTAAAACTAGCGGGGGGCCGTCTCACCGGGGAGCTGTTTTTT.

This rearrangement joins TRBV20-1 to TRBJ2-1; 11 positions agree with TRBD2. Trimming removed 5 bases from V and 5 bases from J; junction bases left unmatched: 11. CDR3 length equals 16 residues. CDR1 is DFQATT and CDR2 is SNEGSKA in the germline V gene (reference sequence). The CDR3 bases are TGCAGTGCTCCCCCTGCTAGCGGGAGGAAAGACAATGAGCAGTTCTTC. Translation gives CSAPPASGRKDNEQFF.

The chain links TRBV25-1 to TRBJ2-3, with TRBD1 as a possible D gene (6 bases). The CDR3 loop spans 16 amino acids. The V end was cut by 3 bases, the J end by 1 base, with 14 bases between. CDR1 and CDR2 from the germline V gene are MGHDK and SYGVNS. CDR3 coding DNA: TGTGCCAGCAGTGACCGGCTAGGGGGTGGCACAGATACGCAGTATTTT. Its translation is CASSDRLGGGTDTQYF.

The chain employs TRBV4-3 and TRBJ2-1; D is unclear. The V gene's germline CDR1 is LGHNA and CDR2 YSLEER. V lost 0 bases and J lost 6, with 12 bases in between. The CDR3 runs to 15 residues. CDR3 amino acids: CASSQDIVSFNEQFF. The CDR3 region has the DNA TGCGCCAGCAGCCAAGATATAGTGAGTTTCAATGAGCAGTTCTTC.

This clonotype occurred a few times. This chain connects TRBV7-2 to TRBJ2-7; D is uncertain. The CDR3 length is 15 residues. V was shortened by 5 bases and J by 0 bases, with 14 bases between the two germline ends. CDR1 and CDR2 (germline): SGHTA, FQGNSA. CDR3 DNA sequence: TGTGCCAGCAGCCCCCGGTTTAAGTCCTCCTACGAGCAGTACTTC. Translating gives CASSPRFKSSYEQYF.

The rearrangement joins TRBV7-2 to TRBJ2-2; D remains ambiguous. The V gene's germline CDR1 is SGHTA and CDR2 FQGNSA. Trimming cost V 1 base and J 4 bases, with 7 bases left between them. The CDR3 consists of 14 residues. In DNA, the CDR3 is TGTGCCAGCAGCTTAGAACACCGCACCGGGGAGCTGTTTTTT. Its translation: CASSLEHRTGELFF.

The V gene is TRBV12-3 or TRBV12-4, the J gene TRBJ2-3; 9 positions agree with TRBD2. The CDR3 totals 15 residues. The ends lost 8 bases at V and 6 bases at J; junction bases unmatched: 12. CDR3 residues: CASGPMRGGRDTQYF. Written as DNA, the CDR3 is TGTGCCAGCGGCCCTATGCGGGGGGGCCGGGATACGCAGTATTTT.

V is TRBV20-1 and J is TRBJ1-2; D is perhaps TRBD1 (5 bases). This CDR3 has 12 amino acids. Per the germline V gene, CDR1 is DFQATT and CDR2 is SNEGSKA (reference sequence). Trimming removed 7 bases from V and 4 bases from J, with 13 bases in between. CDR3 nucleotide sequence: TGCAGTGTGGACTGGGGGAGCTATGGCTACACCTTC. It codes for CSVDWGSYGYTF.

This clonotype has ten or more counts. The chain recombines TRBV6-4 with TRBJ2-3; 7 positions agree with TRBD2. This CDR3 has 13 residues. After removal of 8 bases from V and 2 bases from J, the junction contained 4 bases not matched to a gene. CDR1 MRHNA and CDR2 SNTAGT come from the germline V gene. The CDR3 nucleotides are TGTGCCAGCGGAGCGGGGCACACAGATACGCAGTATTTT. This encodes CASGAGHTDTQYF.

This clonotype has more than one count but fewer than ten. V gene TRBV20-1 combines with J gene TRBJ2-3; the D gene is possibly TRBD2 (5 bases). With 6 bases removed from V and 2 bases from J, the gap between germline ends came to 18 bases. The CDR3 runs 15 residues. Germline values: CDR1 DFQATT, CDR2 SNEGSKA (reference sequence). CDR3 sequence reads: CSAHEAERNTDTQYF. CDR3 bases: TGCAGTGCCCATGAGGCCGAGCGGAACACAGATACGCAGTATTTT.

This clonotype was detected only a few times. DNA for the CDR3: TGTGCCAGCAGTTTATACAGGGGGAATTCACCCCTCCACTTT. This encodes CASSLYRGNSPLHF. V gene TRBV12-3 or TRBV12-4 combines with J gene TRBJ1-6; 8 nucleotides align to TRBD1. V lost 2 bases to trimming and J lost 7 bases; unmatched junction nucleotides: 1. The CDR3 sequence is 14 residues long.

The sample holds a few counts of this clonotype. This chain links TRBV11-2 with TRBJ1-3, with D unclear. The CDR3 runs to 15 residues. Germline V lookup: CDR1 SGHAT, CDR2 FQNNGV. V was clipped by 9 bases and J by 3 bases, with 18 bases between them. The CDR3 reads CASSPRLGVGNTIYF. The CDR3 DNA reads TGTGCCAGTAGCCCCCGTCTGGGAGTTGGAAACACCATATATTTT.

The chain employs TRBV20-1 and TRBJ2-3, with TRBD1 as a possible D gene (5 bases). The ends were cut back, 0 bases at V and 2 bases at J, with 18 bases in the middle. This CDR3 is built from 17 residues. The germline gives CDR1 DFQATT, CDR2 SNEGSKA (reference sequence). CDR3 DNA: TGCAGTGCTAGAGACCCACCAGGGCGTGAATACACAGATACGCAGTATTTT. This encodes CSARDPPGREYTDTQYF.

This clonotype was observed at least ten times. The J gene is TRBJ2-3, the V gene TRBV4-2; 14 bases match TRBD2. Germline CDR1 LGHNA, CDR2 YNFKEQ. This CDR3 comprises 16 residues. Unmatched junction bases numbered 2, after V lost 0 bases and J lost 6 bases. The CDR3 sequence: CASSQDGLAGGDTQYF. In DNA, the CDR3 is TGTGCCAGCAGCCAAGATGGACTAGCGGGGGGTGATACGCAGTATTTT.

This clonotype came up a few times. This sequence joins TRBV5-1 and TRBJ2-5, with D tentatively TRBD1 (6 bases). The CDR3 spans 15 residues. CDR1 and CDR2 from the germline V gene are SGHRS and YFSETQ. V lost 0 bases, J lost 5 bases, and 14 bases lay in between. CDR3 bases: TGCGCCAGCAGCTTGGACAGCGGTACAGGGGAGACCCAGTACTTC. Protein product: CASSLDSGTGETQYF.

The chain combines TRBV27 with TRBJ2-4, with D perhaps given as TRBD1 or TRBD2 (6 bases each). CDR3 length: 14 amino acids. Germline CDR1 reads MNHEY; CDR2 reads SMNVEV (reference sequence). The V gene lost 3 bases and the J gene lost 8 bases, with 14 bases spanning the gap. CDR3 sequence: CASSFLPEGDIQYF. The CDR3, as DNA: TGTGCCAGCAGTTTTTTGCCGGAGGGGGACATTCAGTACTTC.

This clonotype has a handful of counts. The chain recombines TRBV14 with TRBJ2-3; TRBD2 matches 7 bases. The germline V gene has CDR1 SGHDN and CDR2 FVKESK. The CDR3 has 16 residues. The V and J ends lost 6 bases and 0 bases, in that order; junction bases with no gene match: 9. The CDR3 loop reads CASSAPSGTSTDTQYF. The CDR3 bases are TGTGCCAGCAGTGCGCCTAGCGGTACTAGCACAGATACGCAGTATTTT.

This clonotype was detected a few times. The DNA for the CDR3 is TGCAGCGTTGAAACGGGACAGGGGACACGCACAGATACGCAGTATTTT. This encodes CSVETGQGTRTDTQYF. The chain is built from TRBV29-1 and TRBJ2-3; TRBD1 agrees at 10 bases. V dropped 2 bases and J dropped 1; count of bases not matched to a gene: 6. This CDR3 comprises 16 residues. Germline V gene sequence: CDR1 SQVTM, CDR2 ANQGSEA.